This is a list of T cell receptor beta chains from one sample in a study of post-analysis software for immune sequencing data. TCRdb re-derived calls from the PCR reads in MiXCR, one entry per CDR3 protein. The sample includes about 770,000 distinct CDR3 sequences, around 45% seen only once; the top ten take 4.9%. Source material: blood. The source of these receptors is a girl between 5 and 17 years old with multiple sclerosis. CDR3s include the opening cysteine and the closing phenylalanine or tryptophan. D genes are given only for firm matches.

D gene: -; V gene: TRBV7-9; J gene: TRBJ1-2; CDR3 protein: CASSRGLETRESGYTF
D gene: TRBD2; V gene: TRBV20-1; J gene: TRBJ2-5; CDR3 protein: CSARSGGGKETQYF
D gene: -; V gene: TRBV6-6; J gene: TRBJ1-4; CDR3 protein: CASSRYGGGPDEKLFF
D gene: -; V gene: TRBV5-6; J gene: TRBJ1-4; CDR3 protein: CASSLSPGATNEKLFF
D gene: -; V gene: TRBV12-3/TRBV12-4; J gene: TRBJ2-1; CDR3 protein: CASSFLRGDEQFF
D gene: -; V gene: TRBV29-1; J gene: TRBJ1-3; CDR3 protein: CSVEEVSGNTIYF
D gene: TRBD2; V gene: TRBV7-9; J gene: TRBJ2-1; CDR3 protein: CASSLGTSGNSEQFF
D gene: -; V gene: TRBV20-1; J gene: TRBJ2-3; CDR3 protein: CSARYGGASDTQYF
D gene: -; V gene: TRBV20-1; J gene: TRBJ2-5; CDR3 protein: CSARPEPQETQYF
D gene: -; V gene: TRBV24-1; J gene: TRBJ2-3; CDR3 protein: CATSNLGTQYF